Listed below are T cell receptor beta chains from one sample, sequenced in a study of T cells after yellow fever vaccination. TCRdb re-analysed the 5' RACE reads in MiXCR, keeping a single row per CDR3 protein. The profile shows a few hundred thousand distinct CDR3 sequences, approximately 9% of them singletons. Specimen: PBMCs, collected on the day of the first yellow fever vaccination. The receptor set was obtained from a man aged 18 to 30 who received the YFV17D yellow fever vaccine. CDR3s include the opening cysteine and the closing phenylalanine or tryptophan. D genes are given only for firm matches.

16	TRBV7-9	TRBD1	CASSLTWDREFCEQFF
13	TRBV27	NA	CASRATRYNEQFF
15	TRBV2	TRBD1	CASSESYGTGYGYTF
13	TRBV5-5	NA	CASMFPRADTQYF
17	TRBV14	TRBD1	CASSRWDRALVTGELFF
14	TRBV10-1	NA	CASSQGRDGTEAFF
12	TRBV19	NA	CASKYSNQPQHF
16	TRBV9	NA	CASSVGLFSGANVLTF
13	TRBV6-2/TRBV6-3	TRBD1	CASRQGGNTEAFF
13	TRBV5-1	NA	CASTEYGGTEAFF
13	TRBV5-5	NA	CASSLRRQETQYF
15	TRBV3-1	TRBD1	CASSHGQGINSPLHF
14	TRBV3-1	NA	CASSPGRGASGYTF
15	TRBV12-3/TRBV12-4	NA	CASSMNMGGYQPQHF
17	TRBV7-9	TRBD2	CASSKALAGGSTDTQYF
10	TRBV20-1	NA	CSARDYGYTF
14	TRBV7-2	NA	CATRRGANTGELFF
18	TRBV24-1	TRBD2	CATSAHPTSGGANNEQFF
16	TRBV23-1	NA	CASSQLILGSYNEQFF
17	TRBV5-1	NA	CASSLVGAGADTDTQYF
13	TRBV6-2/TRBV6-3	NA	CASSYYREDGYTF
15	TRBV5-1	NA	CASSFSPATNEKLFF
15	TRBV6-1	TRBD2	CASTASGGGSETQYF
13	TRBV19	NA	CASSIARTYEQYF
13	TRBV12-3/TRBV12-4	TRBD1	CASRQGAGTEAFF
10	TRBV19	NA	CASSGSEAFF
15	TRBV4-1	NA	CASRTRSGDTGELFF
13	TRBV7-2	NA	CASSLALYQPQHF
15	TRBV7-2	NA	CASSRGRSSTDTQYF
13	TRBV12-3/TRBV12-4	NA	CASSSRPTGELFF
14	TRBV10-3	NA	CAISDRVGYNEQFF
14	TRBV6-1	NA	CASTVPGPVNEQFF
12	TRBV12-3/TRBV12-4	TRBD1	CASTRGTYGYTF
13	TRBV25-1	NA	CASSGSAGGGYTF
16	TRBV10-3	TRBD1	CAISELDRDLRETQYF
18	TRBV5-1	NA	CASSLARFYHISTDTQYF
13	TRBV29-1	NA	CSVVAQVRNEQFF
20	TRBV4-3	NA	CASSQDRVRRRTGQSYEQYF
14	TRBV7-6	NA	CASSFQLGIGELFF
15	TRBV5-1	TRBD1	CASSSTGQNYNEQFF
13	TRBV7-8	TRBD1	CASSLASRTGEFF
14	TRBV5-1	NA	CASSLARSGDTQYF
11	TRBV5-1	NA	CASRSDTEAFF
13	TRBV14	NA	CAVGIAGANVLTF
14	TRBV7-9	NA	CASSEGPSNYGYTF
16	TRBV7-3	NA	CASSTQQGPGANVLTF
13	TRBV19	NA	CASNGGEVQPQHF
17	TRBV7-9	TRBD2	CASSPTKRGLSPDTQYF